Each of the 5 T cell receptor beta chains below was sequenced from the same sample in a study of blood T cell repertoires in COVID-19. The repertoire was sequenced with immunoSEQ multiplex PCR; TCRdb's copy has only in-frame clones and lacks some. Of 200,000 to 250,000 clones listed, about 90% are singletons. Sequences were obtained from PBMCs or T cells enriched from blood (not recorded which). The receptors were gathered from a man aged 30 to 45 who had recovered from COVID-19.

CDR3 in amino acids: CASRQDRDTEAFF. The CDR3 DNA reads TGTGCCAGCAGACAGGACAGGGACACTGAAGCTTTCTTT. The gene calls are TRBV7-2 and TRBJ1-1; 8 bases agree with TRBD1. With 6 bases clipped from V and 3 bases from J, the junction kept 3 bases outside the gene matches. Germline loops: CDR1 SGHTA, CDR2 FQGNSA. There are 13 residues in the CDR3.

This chain connects TRBV30 to TRBJ2-1, with 13 bases that match TRBD2. Germline-derived CDR1 and CDR2 are GTSNPN and SVGIG (reference sequence). This CDR3 comprises 14 residues. V shed 3 bases and J 4 bases; nucleotides not matched to a gene: 0. The DNA of the CDR3 is TGTGCCTGGAGGGGACTAGCGGGGTACAATGAGCAGTTCTTC. This codes for CAWRGLAGYNEQFF.

The chain recombines TRBV7-2 with TRBJ1-5; possible D gene TRBD1, 5 bases. The V gene's germline CDR1 is SGHTA and CDR2 FQGNSA. Trimming pared 5 bases from V and 1 base from J, leaving 12 bases between. This CDR3 has 15 amino acids. This CDR3 reads CASSTGGVSNQPQHF. The CDR3 bases are TGTGCCAGCAGCACGGGAGGGGTGAGCAATCAGCCCCAGCATTTT.

CDR3 amino acids: CASSPPSGMGGTDTQYF. DNA for the CDR3: TGTGCCAGCTCACCACCTAGCGGGATGGGAGGCACAGATACGCAGTATTTT. The chain is built from TRBV18 and TRBJ2-3; 8 bases agree with TRBD2. Germline V gives CDR1 KGHSH, CDR2 LQKENI. The CDR3 extends over 17 amino acids. The V segment lost 0 bases and the J segment 1 base; nucleotides outside the gene matches: 6.

This clone was detected only once. The rearrangement uses TRBV28 and TRBJ1-6; possibly TRBD1 for D (6 bases). CDR1 and CDR2 from the germline V gene are MDHEN and SYDVKM. Trimming took off 5 bases at V and 6 bases at J, with 14 bases between the two ends. The CDR3 contains 15 residues. The CDR3 spells CASSPPDSSNSPLHF. DNA of the CDR3: TGTGCCAGCAGTCCCCCGGACAGTTCTAATTCACCCCTCCACTTT.